This T cell receptor beta chain was profiled in a study of cytomegalovirus exposure and HLA in healthy donors. Study outcomes and limitations: As a later analysis showed, several of the most significant clusters appeared to be linked to common viral pathogens. There was a cluster of highly shared sequence variants that was likely a sequencing artifact. Most TCR beta V segments were productive about 87% or about 30% of the time in an earlier analysis.

The PCR employed 60 Vbeta primers together with 13 Jbeta primers. The protocol was immunoSEQ multiplex PCR, while the TCRdb copy is restricted to in-frame clones and leaves out a portion. The sample carries fewer than 200,000 clones, 70% to 80% recorded once. On this clone: Antigen unknown.

Deletions cut 3 bases from V and 0 bases from J, with 10 bases between. Germline lookup yields CDR1 SNHLY and CDR2 FYNNEI. The CDR3 sequence is 15 residues long. The chain joins TRBV2 to TRBJ2-3; TRBD1 might be the D (5 bases). Source material: PBMCs. The TCR was taken from a female donor in good health and CMV-seronegative. The chain's CDR3 is CASSELTVSTDTQYF. Here the CDR3 DNA reads TGTGCCAGCAGTGAGTTGACAGTTAGCACAGATACGCAGTATTTT.